The sequence of this T cell receptor beta chain was determined in a study of CD8+ T cells in alopecia areata. With 6 bases clipped from V and 4 bases from J, the junction kept 6 bases outside the gene matches. The germline gives CDR1 SQVTM, CDR2 ANQGSEA. The CDR3 is 13 amino acids. RNA was isolated and reverse transcribed to cDNA, the sequencing template. Sequencing used immunoSEQ multiplex PCR; TCRdb keeps in-frame clones, though not all of them. The sample lists fewer than 250,000 clones, roughly 60% seen once, with 1% in the top ten. Treatment noted: oral pan-JAK inhibitor, 5-10 mg twice daily. The specimen was CD4+ T cells sorted from blood, collected at week 24, from a patient treated with tofacitinib. The V call is TRBV29-1, the J call TRBJ1-2; 9 bases line up with TRBD1. The receptor comes from a human donor with alopecia areata. This CDR3 reads CSVGTGNLYGYTF. In DNA, the CDR3 is TGCAGCGTAGGGACAGGGAATCTCTATGGCTACACCTTC.